This TCR beta chain derives from a study of regulatory T cells in long-lasting Graves disease. V shed 8 bases and J shed 5 bases, with 15 bases lying between them. The V gene's germline CDR1 is ENHRY and CDR2 SYGVKD. The CDR3 covers 14 residues. Investigators prepared the TCR beta libraries by applying iRepertoire HTBI primers and Arm-PCR of CDR3 regions. TCRdb passed the multiplex PCR reads through MiXCR, listing each CDR3 protein once. The data contain about 470,000 distinct CDR3 sequences, approximately 15% of them singletons. Time point in this sample: newly diagnosed GD, antithyroid drugs for less than 3 months. Following extraction of RNA from PBMCs, that RNA was used to make the TCR library. The same data also contributed to another study, on T cells in Graves' hyperthyroidism and ophthalmopathy. As that report states: An initial round of RT-PCR targeting the TCR CDR3 relied on the HTBI primer set. Blood also carried most thyroid clonotypes expanded above 0.001.

The chain is built from TRBV10-3 and TRBJ1-4, with TRBD1 as a possible D gene (6 bases). The sample was peripheral blood mononuclear cells (PBMCs), taken at new diagnosis, from a patient treated with antithyroid drugs. This clonotype was obtained from a woman aged 25-40 years with Graves disease. Written as DNA, the CDR3 is TGTGCCATCGGACCCGGGGGGGCCAATGAAAAACTGTTTTTT. It is translated as CAIGPGGANEKLFF.